The clone carrying this TCR beta chain was seen ten or more times. The antigen remains undetermined. The germline CDR1 and CDR2 sequences are SQVTM and ANQGSEA. V trimming: 3 bases; J trimming: 4 bases; junction bases outside the gene matches: 2. The CDR3 contains 13 residues. A second PCR, run for roughly 7 to 12 cycles, used a sample-barcoded 5' primer plus a J-beta primer mix. A minimum of 3 million CDR3-containing paired-end reads was obtained for each sample. TCRdb reprocessed the 5' RACE reads via MiXCR and lists one record per CDR3 protein. The table shows 600,000 or so distinct CDR3 sequences, with about 21% occurring only once. This sample was taken from a study of blood T cells in healthy people across ages. Total RNA extracted from each sample amounted to at least 5.5 micrograms. General study results and limits: The study regarded diversity estimates from one million T cells as underestimates.

The receptor was isolated from a man aged 65-85 years in good health. This rearrangement joins TRBV29-1 to TRBJ2-5; 10 bases line up with TRBD2. Specimen: blood. The CDR3 is CSVDASGRETQYF. The DNA for the CDR3 is TGCAGCGTTGATGCTAGCGGGAGAGAGACCCAGTACTTC.